This paragraph covers one TCR beta chain sequence. Its antigen remains unknown. These data belong to a study of cytomegalovirus exposure and HLA in healthy donors. Overall study results and limits: Further analysis, carried out later, found HLA-associated TCR beta chains more clonally expanded than equally common other chains. Upon later analysis, TCR association rates were observed to vary by HLA locus, being highest for DRB1 and lowest for HLA-C. Excluded: some indistinguishable V segments such as TRBV6-2 and TRBV6-3.

There are 18 residues in the CDR3. Trimming shortened V by 0 bases and J by 0 bases, and 16 bases separated the two germline ends. In germline, CDR1 is SGHNT, CDR2 YYREEE (reference sequence). PCR employed 60 Vbeta and 13 Jbeta primers. Sequenced by immunoSEQ multiplex PCR; TCRdb stores in-frame clones only, minus some. Its table lists around 75,000 clones. This clonotype originated in a man in his fifties in good health and CMV-seropositive. Material: PBMCs. This chain links TRBV5-4 with TRBJ2-1, with TRBD1 as a possible D gene (6 bases). CDR3 sequence: CASSLGMTGYSSYNEQFF. The CDR3 bases are TGTGCCAGCAGCTTGGGTATGACAGGTTACAGCTCCTACAATGAGCAGTTCTTC.